This T cell receptor (beta chain) was obtained from a study of a mutant IDH1 vaccine in newly diagnosed glioma. In the study overall: Patients received vaccination from 4-6 weeks after radiotherapy alone, or with temozolomide cycles. Prior therapy was radiotherapy, temozolomide, or both; most received both.

Time point described: week 11, during vaccination. Mutant IDH1 20-mer peptide, at 300 ug, made up each vaccine dose, with topical imiquimod. CDR3 size: 16 residues. Germline V CDR1 and CDR2: MNHEY, SMNVEV (reference sequence). With V trimmed by 3 bases and J by 6 bases, 7 bases remained unmatched. Assay: immunoSEQ multiplex PCR; the TCRdb copy retains only in-frame clones and omits some. This repertoire shows about 36,000 clones, approximately 80% found once; its top ten account for roughly 16%. On this clone itself: The antigen is unknown.

The source of this sequence is a woman in her 30s with glioma. Some clones in this sample may be carry-over from other donors' samples. The J gene is TRBJ2-3, the V gene TRBV27; TRBD2 agrees at 12 bases. The specimen was peripheral blood mononuclear cells (PBMCs), collected from a glioma patient whose treatment included an IDH1 peptide vaccine. The CDR3, as DNA: TGTGCCAGCAGTTTCCTGACTAGCGGGAGCGGGGATACGCAGTATTTT. It specifies CASSFLTSGSGDTQYF.